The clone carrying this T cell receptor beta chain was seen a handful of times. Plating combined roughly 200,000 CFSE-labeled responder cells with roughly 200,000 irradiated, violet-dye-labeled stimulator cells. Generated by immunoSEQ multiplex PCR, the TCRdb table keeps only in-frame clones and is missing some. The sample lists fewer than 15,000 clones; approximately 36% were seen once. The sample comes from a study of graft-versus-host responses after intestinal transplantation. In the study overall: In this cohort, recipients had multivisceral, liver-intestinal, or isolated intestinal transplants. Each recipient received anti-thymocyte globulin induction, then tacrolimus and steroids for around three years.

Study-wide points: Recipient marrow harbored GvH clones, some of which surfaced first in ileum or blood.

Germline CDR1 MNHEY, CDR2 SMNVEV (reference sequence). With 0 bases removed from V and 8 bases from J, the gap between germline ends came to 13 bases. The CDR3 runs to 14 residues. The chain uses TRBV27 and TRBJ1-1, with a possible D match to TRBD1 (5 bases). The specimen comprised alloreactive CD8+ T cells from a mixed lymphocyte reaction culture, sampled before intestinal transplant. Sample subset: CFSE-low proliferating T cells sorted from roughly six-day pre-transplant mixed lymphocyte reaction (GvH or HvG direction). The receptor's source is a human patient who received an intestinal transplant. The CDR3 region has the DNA TGTGCCAGCAGTTTATCTCCAGGGCTAATAGAAGCTTTCTTT. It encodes CASSLSPGLIEAFF.